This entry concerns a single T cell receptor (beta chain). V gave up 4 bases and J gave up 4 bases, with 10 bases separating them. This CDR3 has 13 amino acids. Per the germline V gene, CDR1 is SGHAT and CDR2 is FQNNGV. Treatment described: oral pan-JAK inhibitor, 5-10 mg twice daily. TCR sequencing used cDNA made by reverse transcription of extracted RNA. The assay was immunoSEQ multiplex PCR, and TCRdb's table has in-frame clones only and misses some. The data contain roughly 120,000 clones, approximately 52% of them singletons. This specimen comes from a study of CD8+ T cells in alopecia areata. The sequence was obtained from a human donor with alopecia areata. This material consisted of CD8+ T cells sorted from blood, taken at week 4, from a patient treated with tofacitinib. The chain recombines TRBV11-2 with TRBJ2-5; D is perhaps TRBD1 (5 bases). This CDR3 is CASSSPRGETQYF. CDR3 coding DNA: TGTGCCAGCAGCTCACCTAGGGGAGAGACCCAGTACTTC.